The following is a T cell receptor beta chain sequence with its context. As processed by the authors: Using reference gene primer amplification, nucleated cell counts were estimated. TCRdb keeps only in-frame clones here, not all; method: immunoSEQ multiplex PCR. The D gene and trimming were derived from the DNA, and the V and J assignments and clone size from that table. The sample records around 80,000 clones, roughly four fifths being singletons. This sample is part of a study of blood T cell repertoires in COVID-19. Study overall: The analysed material was cDNA or gDNA that came from T cells, B-cell-depleted T cells, or PBMCs.

V lost 4 bases to trimming and J lost 6 bases, with 12 bases between them. The CDR3 is made up of 13 amino acids. CDR1 and CDR2 from the germline V gene are SGDLS and YYNGEE. This chain connects TRBV9 to TRBJ2-3; D perhaps matches TRBD2 (5 bases). The clonotype originates from a human donor in a cohort sampled during active COVID-19. Input material: peripheral blood. Here the CDR3 reads CASSPSREDTQYF. For the CDR3, the DNA is TGTGCCAGCAGCCCGTCAAGGGAGGATACGCAGTATTTT.